This T cell receptor (beta chain) comes out of a study of cytomegalovirus exposure and HLA in healthy donors. V lost 3 bases and J lost 7; bases outside the gene matches: 5. This CDR3 is 14 amino acids long. The germline V gene has CDR1 KGHSH and CDR2 LQKENI. This clone was detected only a few times. The PCR employed 60 Vbeta primers together with 13 Jbeta primers. Sequenced by immunoSEQ multiplex PCR; TCRdb stores in-frame clones only, minus some. The table lists around 110,000 clones, around 10% of them singletons, with approximately 3% in the top ten. Sequencing used PBMCs. The V and J genes are TRBV18 and TRBJ1-4, with 7 bases fitting TRBD1. The receptor was derived from a man aged 30 to 39 in good health and CMV-seronegative. The CDR3 reads CASSPGTEGEKLFF. The CDR3 DNA reads as TGTGCCAGCTCACCTGGGACAGAGGGTGAAAAACTGTTTTTT.